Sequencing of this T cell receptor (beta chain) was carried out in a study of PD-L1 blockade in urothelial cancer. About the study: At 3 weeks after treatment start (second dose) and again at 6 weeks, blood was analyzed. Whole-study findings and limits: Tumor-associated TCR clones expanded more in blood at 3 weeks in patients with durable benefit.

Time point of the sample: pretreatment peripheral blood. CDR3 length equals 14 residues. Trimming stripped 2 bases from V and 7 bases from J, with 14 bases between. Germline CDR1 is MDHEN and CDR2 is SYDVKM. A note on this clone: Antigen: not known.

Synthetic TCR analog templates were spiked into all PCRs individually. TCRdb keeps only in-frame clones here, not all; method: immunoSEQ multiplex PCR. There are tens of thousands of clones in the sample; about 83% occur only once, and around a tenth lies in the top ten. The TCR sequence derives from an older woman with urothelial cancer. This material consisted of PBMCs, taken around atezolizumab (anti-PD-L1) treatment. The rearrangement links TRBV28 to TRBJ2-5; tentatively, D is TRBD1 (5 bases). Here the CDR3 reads CASSLGQGVRTQYF. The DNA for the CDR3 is TGTGCCAGCAGTTTAGGCCAGGGTGTACGGACCCAGTACTTC.